Following are 7 T cell receptor beta chains from one sample sequenced in a study of cytomegalovirus exposure and HLA in healthy donors. The PCR ran on 60 Vbeta and 13 Jbeta primers. Clones were read by immunoSEQ multiplex PCR, and TCRdb kept only the in-frame ones, dropping some. The data show 86,000 or so clones, around 75% seen once. The specimen was PBMCs. The receptor source for this set is a woman aged 40 to 50 in good health and CMV-seropositive.

The chain carries TRBV18 and TRBJ2-7, with TRBD1 matching over 7 bases. Trimming at V came to 3 bases and at J to 3 bases, leaving 8 bases not matched to a gene. Germline V gene data show CDR1 as KGHSH and CDR2 as LQKENI. The CDR3 covers 15 residues. This CDR3 reads CASSPIRGGIYEQYF. The CDR3 region has the DNA TGTGCCAGCTCACCCATTAGAGGGGGCATCTACGAGCAGTACTTC.

V and J are TRBV9 and TRBJ2-7; 8 bases map to TRBD2. Per germline, CDR1 SGDLS and CDR2 YYNGEE. The CDR3 runs to 14 residues. Losses at the gene ends were 0 bases for V and 5 bases for J; bases not matched to a gene: 4. CDR3 DNA: TGTGCCAGCAGCGTAGCCAGCGGGAGCCACGAGCAGTACTTC. Translation gives CASSVASGSHEQYF.

This chain connects TRBV28 to TRBJ2-1; D is uncertain. The V gene lost 5 bases and the J gene lost 5 bases, with 7 bases spanning the gap. Germline loops: CDR1 MDHEN, CDR2 SYDVKM. CDR3 length: 12 residues. CDR3 DNA sequence: TGTGCCAGCAGTCCCCGTAACAATGAGCAGTTCTTC. Translated: CASSPRNNEQFF. Full variable domain (rest looked up from reference TRBV28 and TRBJ2-1): DVKVTQSSRYLVKRTGEKVFLECVQDMDHENMFWYRQDPGLGLRLIYFSYDVKMKEKGDIPEGYSVSREKKERFSLILESASTNQTSMYLCASSPRNNEQFFGPGTRLTVL.

The DNA for the CDR3 is TGTGCCAGCAGCTTTTGGGGCAGTGACGAGCAGTACTTC. This encodes CASSFWGSDEQYF. This rearrangement joins TRBV5-4 to TRBJ2-7; the D gene is possibly TRBD1 (5 bases). CDR1 SGHNT and CDR2 YYREEE come from the germline V gene (reference sequence). This CDR3 contains 13 residues. V was clipped by 2 bases and J by 5 bases, with 11 bases between them.

The V call is TRBV6-4, the J call TRBJ1-1, with D hard to call. Trimming stripped 8 bases from V and 4 bases from J, with 8 bases between. Per germline, CDR1 MRHNA and CDR2 SNTAGT. The CDR3 contains 11 residues. Written as DNA, the CDR3 is TGTGCCAGCTGTTACACCACTGAAGCTTTCTTT. This gives the protein CASCYTTEAFF.

The chain has TRBV6-1 and TRBJ1-5; the match to TRBD1 covers 7 bases. This CDR3 spans 15 amino acids. V gave up 8 bases and J gave up 3 bases; unmatched junction bases: 10. CDR1 is MNHNS and CDR2 is SASEGT in the germline V gene. CDR3: CASLKRDRTNQPQHF. As DNA, the CDR3 is TGTGCCAGCCTGAAACGGGACAGAACCAATCAGCCCCAGCATTTT.

This chain connects TRBV15 to TRBJ1-2; maybe TRBD1 (6 bases). The CDR3 has 13 residues. Germline-derived CDR1 and CDR2 are LNHNV and YYDKDF (reference sequence). Trimming removed 4 bases from V and 4 bases from J, with 10 bases in between. CDR3 nucleotides: TGTGCCACCAGCATCGGGACACTCTATGGCTACACCTTC. Translation: CATSIGTLYGYTF.